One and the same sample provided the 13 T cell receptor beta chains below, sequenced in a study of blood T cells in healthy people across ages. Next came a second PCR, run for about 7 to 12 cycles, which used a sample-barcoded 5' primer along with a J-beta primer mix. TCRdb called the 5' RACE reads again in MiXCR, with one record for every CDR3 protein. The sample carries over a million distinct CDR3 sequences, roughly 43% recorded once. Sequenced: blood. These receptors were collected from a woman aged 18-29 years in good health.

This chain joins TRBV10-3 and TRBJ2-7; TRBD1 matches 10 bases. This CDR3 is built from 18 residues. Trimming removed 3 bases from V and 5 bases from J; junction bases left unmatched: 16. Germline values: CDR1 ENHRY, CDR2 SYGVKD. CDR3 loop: CAISDGTGASYMGDEQYF. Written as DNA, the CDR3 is TGTGCCATCAGTGACGGGACAGGGGCATCGTACATGGGGGACGAGCAGTACTTC.

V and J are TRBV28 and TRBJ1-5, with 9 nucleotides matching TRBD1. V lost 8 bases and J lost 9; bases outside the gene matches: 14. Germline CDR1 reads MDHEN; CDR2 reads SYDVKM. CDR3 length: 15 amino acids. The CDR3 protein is CASAQQGALAGPQHF. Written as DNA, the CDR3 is TGTGCCAGCGCCCAACAGGGGGCCCTGGCCGGGCCCCAGCATTTT.

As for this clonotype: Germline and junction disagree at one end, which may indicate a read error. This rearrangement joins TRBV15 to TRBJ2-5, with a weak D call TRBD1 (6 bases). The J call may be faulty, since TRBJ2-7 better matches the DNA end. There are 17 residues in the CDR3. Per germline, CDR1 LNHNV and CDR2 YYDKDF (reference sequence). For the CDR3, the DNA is TGTGCCTCCAGCAGAGATCTGCCCTGGACAGCTCCCTACGAGCAGTACTTC. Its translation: CASSRDLPWTAPYEQYF.

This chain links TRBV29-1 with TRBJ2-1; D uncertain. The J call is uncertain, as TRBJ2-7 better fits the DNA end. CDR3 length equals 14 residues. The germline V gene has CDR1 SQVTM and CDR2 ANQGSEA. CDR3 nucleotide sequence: TGCAGCGCCGCCCGGGTTCCGATTTACAATGAGCAGTACTTC. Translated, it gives CSAARVPIYNEQYF.

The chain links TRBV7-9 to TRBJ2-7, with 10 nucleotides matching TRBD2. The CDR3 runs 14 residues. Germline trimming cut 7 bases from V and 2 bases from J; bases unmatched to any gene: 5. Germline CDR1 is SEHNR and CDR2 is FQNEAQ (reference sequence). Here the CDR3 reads CASTLAGVPYEQYF. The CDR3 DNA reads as TGTGCCAGCACCCTAGCGGGAGTCCCCTACGAGCAGTACTTC.

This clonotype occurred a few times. The CDR3 protein is CSASSPGSYGELFF. Written as DNA, the CDR3 is TGCAGTGCTAGTTCTCCAGGGTCTTACGGGGAGCTGTTTTTT. The genes are TRBV20-1 and TRBJ2-2; a weak D match, TRBD1 (5 bases). V was pared by 3 bases and J by 7 bases, with 15 bases between. This CDR3 spans 14 amino acids. Germline values: CDR1 DFQATT, CDR2 SNEGSKA (reference sequence).

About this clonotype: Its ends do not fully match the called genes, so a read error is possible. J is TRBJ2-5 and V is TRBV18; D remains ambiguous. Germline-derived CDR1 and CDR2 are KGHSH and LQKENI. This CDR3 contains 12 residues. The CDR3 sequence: CASSPGPEIQYF. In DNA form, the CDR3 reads TGTGCCAGCTCACCAGGACCAGAGATCCAGTACTTC.

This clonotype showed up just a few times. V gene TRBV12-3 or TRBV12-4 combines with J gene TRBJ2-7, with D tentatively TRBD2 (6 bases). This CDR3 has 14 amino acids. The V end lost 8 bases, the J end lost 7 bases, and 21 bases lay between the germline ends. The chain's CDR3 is CASLPGVSYNEQYF. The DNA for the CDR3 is TGTGCCAGCTTACCGGGGGTTTCCTACAATGAGCAGTACTTC.

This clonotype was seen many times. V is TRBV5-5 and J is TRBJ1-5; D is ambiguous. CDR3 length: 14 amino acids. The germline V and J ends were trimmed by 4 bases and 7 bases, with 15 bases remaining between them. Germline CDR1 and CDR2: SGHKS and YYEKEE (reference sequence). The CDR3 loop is CASSLPSLGQPQHF. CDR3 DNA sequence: TGTGCCAGCAGCCTCCCCTCGTTGGGGCAGCCCCAGCATTTT.

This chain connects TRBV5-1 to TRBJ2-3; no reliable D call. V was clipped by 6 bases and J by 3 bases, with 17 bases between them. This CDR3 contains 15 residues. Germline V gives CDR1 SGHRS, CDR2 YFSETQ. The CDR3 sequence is CASNSLGMGTDTQYF. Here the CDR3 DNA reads TGCGCCAGCAACTCTTTGGGCATGGGGACAGATACGCAGTATTTT.

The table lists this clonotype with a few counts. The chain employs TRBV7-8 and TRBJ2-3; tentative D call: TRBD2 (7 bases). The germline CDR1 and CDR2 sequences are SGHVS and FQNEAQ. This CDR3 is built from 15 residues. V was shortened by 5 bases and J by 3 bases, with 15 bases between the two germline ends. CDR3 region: CASSLRGAKTDTQYF. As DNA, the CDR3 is TGTGCCAGCAGCCTCCGGGGGGCTAAGACAGATACGCAGTATTTT.

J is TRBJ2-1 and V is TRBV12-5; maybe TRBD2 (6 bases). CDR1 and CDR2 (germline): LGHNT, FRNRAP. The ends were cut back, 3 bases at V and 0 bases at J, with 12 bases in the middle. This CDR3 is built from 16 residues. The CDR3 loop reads CASGFGGADSYNEQFF. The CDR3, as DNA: TGTGCTAGTGGTTTCGGAGGGGCGGACTCCTACAATGAGCAGTTCTTC.

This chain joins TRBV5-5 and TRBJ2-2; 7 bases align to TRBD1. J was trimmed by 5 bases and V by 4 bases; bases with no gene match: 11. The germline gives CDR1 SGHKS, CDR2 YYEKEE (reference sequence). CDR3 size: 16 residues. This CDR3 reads CASSLRRTGRTGELFF. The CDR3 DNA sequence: TGTGCCAGCAGCCTACGAAGGACAGGTCGGACCGGGGAGCTGTTTTTT.